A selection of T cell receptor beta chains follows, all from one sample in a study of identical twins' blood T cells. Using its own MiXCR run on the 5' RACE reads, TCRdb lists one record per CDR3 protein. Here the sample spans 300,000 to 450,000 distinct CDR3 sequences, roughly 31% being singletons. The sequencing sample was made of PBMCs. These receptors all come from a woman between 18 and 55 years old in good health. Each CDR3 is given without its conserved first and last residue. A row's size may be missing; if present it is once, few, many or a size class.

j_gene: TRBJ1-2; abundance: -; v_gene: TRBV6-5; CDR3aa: ASSSIPTRDYGYT
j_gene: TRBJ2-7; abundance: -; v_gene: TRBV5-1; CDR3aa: ASRLIRDTVEQY
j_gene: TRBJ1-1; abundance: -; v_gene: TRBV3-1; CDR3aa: ASSPRVGSGTEAF
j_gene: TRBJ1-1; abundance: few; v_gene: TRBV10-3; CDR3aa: AISEPYRGGTEAF
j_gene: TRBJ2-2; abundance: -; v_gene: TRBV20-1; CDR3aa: SASPLQGVNGELF
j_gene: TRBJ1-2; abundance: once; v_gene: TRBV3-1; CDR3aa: ASSQRGENYGYT
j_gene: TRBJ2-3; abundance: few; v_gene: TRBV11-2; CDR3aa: ASTPRY
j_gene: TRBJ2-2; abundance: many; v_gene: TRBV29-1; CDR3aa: SATPGTTEAGELF
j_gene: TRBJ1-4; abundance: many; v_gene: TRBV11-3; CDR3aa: ASSLYGGKLF
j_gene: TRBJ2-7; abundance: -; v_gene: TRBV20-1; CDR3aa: SANLRGTYEQY
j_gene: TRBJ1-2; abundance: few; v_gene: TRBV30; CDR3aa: AWSVLGAGRSYGYT
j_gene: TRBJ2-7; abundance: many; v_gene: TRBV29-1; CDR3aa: SVGTGSYEQY
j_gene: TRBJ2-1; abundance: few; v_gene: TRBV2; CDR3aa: ASSEAGTVRAGNEQF
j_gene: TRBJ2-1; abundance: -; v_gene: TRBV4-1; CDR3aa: ASSQAGTGEGNEQF
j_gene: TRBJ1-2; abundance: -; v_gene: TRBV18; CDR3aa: ASSPQRDYGYT
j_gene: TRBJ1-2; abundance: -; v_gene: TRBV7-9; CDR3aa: ASSSTSTGERGYT
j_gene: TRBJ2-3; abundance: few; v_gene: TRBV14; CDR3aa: ASSQFPGQSTDTQY
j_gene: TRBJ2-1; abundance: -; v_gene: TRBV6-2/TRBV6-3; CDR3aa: ASSLHQRPFVKF
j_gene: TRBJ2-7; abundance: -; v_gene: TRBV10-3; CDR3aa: AISEQGYEQY
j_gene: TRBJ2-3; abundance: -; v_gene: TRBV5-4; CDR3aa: ASSLAGSATDTQY
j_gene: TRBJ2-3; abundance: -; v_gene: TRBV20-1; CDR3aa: SASIPRGLTDTQY
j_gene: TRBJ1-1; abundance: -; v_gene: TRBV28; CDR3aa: ASSLAEEAF
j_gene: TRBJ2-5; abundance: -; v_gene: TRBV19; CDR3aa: ASSIGSGRETQY
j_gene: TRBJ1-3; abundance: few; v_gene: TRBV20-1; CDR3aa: SAKGQGVGNTIY
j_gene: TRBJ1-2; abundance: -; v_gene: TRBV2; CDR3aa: ASSEAGSNYGYT
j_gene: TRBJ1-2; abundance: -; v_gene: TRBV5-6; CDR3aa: ASSLGPGTAFYGYT
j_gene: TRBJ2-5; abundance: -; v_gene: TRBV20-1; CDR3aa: SAKDRGRETQY
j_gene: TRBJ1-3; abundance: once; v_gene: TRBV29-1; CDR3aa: SAAPLHSTAGNTIY
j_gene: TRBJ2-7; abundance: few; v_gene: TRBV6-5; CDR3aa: ASSLSGLAGYEQY
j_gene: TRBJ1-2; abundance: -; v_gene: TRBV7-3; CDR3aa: ASSSGAAYGYT
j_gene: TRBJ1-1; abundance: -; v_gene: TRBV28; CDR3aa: ASSRGGENEAF
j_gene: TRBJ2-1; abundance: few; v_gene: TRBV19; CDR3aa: ASSIVAGGTNEQF
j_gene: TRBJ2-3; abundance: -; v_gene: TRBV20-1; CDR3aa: SARDPSGEVGDTQY
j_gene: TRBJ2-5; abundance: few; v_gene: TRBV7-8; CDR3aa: ASSKDRGLMETQY
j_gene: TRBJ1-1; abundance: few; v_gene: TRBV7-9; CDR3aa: ASSSHYTEAF
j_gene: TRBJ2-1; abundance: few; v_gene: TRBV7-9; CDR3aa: ASSLSGPYNEQF
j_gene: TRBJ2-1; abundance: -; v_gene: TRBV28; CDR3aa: ASRGLAGEGNEQF
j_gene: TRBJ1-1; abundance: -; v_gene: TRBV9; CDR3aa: ASSPRQGAGNTEGF
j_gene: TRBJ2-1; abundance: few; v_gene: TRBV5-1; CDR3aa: ASSSPRGRIYNEQF
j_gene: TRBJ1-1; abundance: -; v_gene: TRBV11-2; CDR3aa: ASSLTIPRRLNTEVF
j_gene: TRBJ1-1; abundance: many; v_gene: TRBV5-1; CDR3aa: ASSDWDRGNTEAF
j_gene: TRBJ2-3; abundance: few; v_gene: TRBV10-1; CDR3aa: ASSEFSGGATKKDTQY
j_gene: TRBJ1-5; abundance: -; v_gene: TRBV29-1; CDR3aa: SVGWRGHCSNQPQH
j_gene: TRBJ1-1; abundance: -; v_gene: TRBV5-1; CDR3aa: ASRGAGETEAF
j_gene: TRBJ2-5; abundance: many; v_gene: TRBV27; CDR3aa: ASSSLGRGQETQY
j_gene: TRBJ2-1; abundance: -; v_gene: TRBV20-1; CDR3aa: SAPPVLDNEQF
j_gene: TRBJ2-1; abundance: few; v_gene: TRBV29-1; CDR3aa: SVEDLYNEQF
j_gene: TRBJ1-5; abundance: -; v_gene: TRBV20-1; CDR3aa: SAMDGNQPQH
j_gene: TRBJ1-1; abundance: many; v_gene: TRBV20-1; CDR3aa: SASDPRTGWRTEAF
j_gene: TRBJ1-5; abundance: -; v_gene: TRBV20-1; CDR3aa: SARRGNQPQH
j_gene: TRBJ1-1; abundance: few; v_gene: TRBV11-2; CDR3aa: ASSLDWGGVAEAF
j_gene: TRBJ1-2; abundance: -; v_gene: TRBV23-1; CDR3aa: ASSQSHGLPDYGYT
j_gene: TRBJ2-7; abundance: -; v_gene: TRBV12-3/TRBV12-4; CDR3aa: ASRLGTSTYEQY